This TCR beta chain was profiled in a study of somatic mutations in cytotoxic T cells in rheumatoid arthritis. V lost 5 bases, J lost 2 bases, and 6 bases stayed unmatched. This CDR3 is 15 amino acids long. Per germline, CDR1 LNHNV and CDR2 YYDKDF (reference sequence). Here immunoSEQ multiplex PCR was the method, and the copy in TCRdb shows in-frame clones only, minus some. The profile shows around 19,000 clones, 80% of them singletons. The sequence was collected from an adult with rheumatoid arthritis. This chain uses TRBV15 with TRBJ1-1, with 9 bases matching TRBD1. The sequenced sample was CD8+ T cells sorted from blood. CDR3 amino acids: CATSGGQGLNTEAFF. The DNA of the CDR3 is TGTGCCACCAGCGGGGGACAGGGTTTAAACACTGAAGCTTTCTTT.